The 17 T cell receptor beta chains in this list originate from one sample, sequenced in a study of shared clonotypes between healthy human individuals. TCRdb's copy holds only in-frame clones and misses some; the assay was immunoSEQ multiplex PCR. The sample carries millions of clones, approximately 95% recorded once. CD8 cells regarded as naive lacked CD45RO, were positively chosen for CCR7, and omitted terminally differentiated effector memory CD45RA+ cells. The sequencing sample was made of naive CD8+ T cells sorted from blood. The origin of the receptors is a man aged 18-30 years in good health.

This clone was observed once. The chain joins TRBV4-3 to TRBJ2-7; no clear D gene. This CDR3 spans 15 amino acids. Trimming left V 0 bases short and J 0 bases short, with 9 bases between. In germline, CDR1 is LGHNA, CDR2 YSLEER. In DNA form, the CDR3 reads TGCGCCAGCAGCCAAGACCGAGATCTCTCCTACGAGCAGTACTTC. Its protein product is CASSQDRDLSYEQYF.

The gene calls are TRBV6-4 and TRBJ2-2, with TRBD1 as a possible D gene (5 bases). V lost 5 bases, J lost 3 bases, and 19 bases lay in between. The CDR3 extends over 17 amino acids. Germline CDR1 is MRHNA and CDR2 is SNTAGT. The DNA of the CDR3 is TGTGCCAGCAGTAAAACAAGATCTGGACAATACACCGGGGAGCTGTTTTTT. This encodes CASSKTRSGQYTGELFF.

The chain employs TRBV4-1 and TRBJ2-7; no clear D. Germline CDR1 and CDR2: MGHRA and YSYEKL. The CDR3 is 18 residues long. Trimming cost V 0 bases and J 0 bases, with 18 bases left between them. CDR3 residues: CASSQEGSGGLSSYEQYF. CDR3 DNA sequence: TGCGCCAGCAGCCAAGAAGGCTCCGGCGGCTTGAGCTCCTACGAGCAGTACTTC.

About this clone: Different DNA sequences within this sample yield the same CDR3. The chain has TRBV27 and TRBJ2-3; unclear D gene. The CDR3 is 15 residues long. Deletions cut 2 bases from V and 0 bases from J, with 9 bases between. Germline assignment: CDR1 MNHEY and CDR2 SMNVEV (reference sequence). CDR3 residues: CASSLEAASTDTQYF. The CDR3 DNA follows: TGTGCCAGCAGTTTAGAGGCGGCTAGCACAGATACGCAGTATTTT.

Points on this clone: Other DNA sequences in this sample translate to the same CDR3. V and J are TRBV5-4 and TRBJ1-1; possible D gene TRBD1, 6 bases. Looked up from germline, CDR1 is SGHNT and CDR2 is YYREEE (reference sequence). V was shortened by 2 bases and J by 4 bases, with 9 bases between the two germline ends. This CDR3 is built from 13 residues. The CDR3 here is CASSFRGSTEAFF. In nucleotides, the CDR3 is TGTGCCAGCAGCTTCAGGGGAAGCACTGAAGCTTTCTTT.

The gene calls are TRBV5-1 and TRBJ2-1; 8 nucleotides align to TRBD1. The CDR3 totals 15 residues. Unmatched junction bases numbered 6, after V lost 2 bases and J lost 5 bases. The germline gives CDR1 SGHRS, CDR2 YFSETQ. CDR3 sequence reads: CASSFRDRYDNEQFF. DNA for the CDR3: TGCGCCAGCAGCTTTCGGGACAGGTATGACAATGAGCAGTTCTTC. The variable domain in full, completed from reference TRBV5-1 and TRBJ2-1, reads KAGVTQTPRYLIKTRGQQVTLSCSPISGHRSVSWYQQTPGQGLQFLFEYFSETQRNKGNFPGRFSGRQFSNSRSEMNVSTLELGDSALYLCASSFRDRYDNEQFFGPGTRLTVL.

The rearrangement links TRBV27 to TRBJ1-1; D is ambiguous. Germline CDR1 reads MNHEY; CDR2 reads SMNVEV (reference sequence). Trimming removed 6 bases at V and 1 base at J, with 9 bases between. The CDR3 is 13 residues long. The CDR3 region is CASSWTRNTEAFF. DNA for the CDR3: TGTGCCAGCAGCTGGACGAGGAACACTGAAGCTTTCTTT.

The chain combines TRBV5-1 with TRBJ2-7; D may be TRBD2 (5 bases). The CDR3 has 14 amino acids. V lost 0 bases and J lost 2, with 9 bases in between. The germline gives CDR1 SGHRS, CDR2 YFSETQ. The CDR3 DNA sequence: TGCGCCAGCAGCTTGGGAAAGGGAGCCTACGAGCAGTACTTC. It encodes CASSLGKGAYEQYF.

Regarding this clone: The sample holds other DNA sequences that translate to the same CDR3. The CDR3 region is CASSKTGDTGELFF. In DNA form, the CDR3 reads TGTGCCAGCAGTAAGACAGGGGACACCGGGGAGCTGTTTTTT. V usage is TRBV28 and J usage is TRBJ2-2; 8 positions agree with TRBD1. V dropped 5 bases and J dropped 3; count of bases not matched to a gene: 2. CDR3 length: 14 amino acids. The germline V gene has CDR1 MDHEN and CDR2 SYDVKM.

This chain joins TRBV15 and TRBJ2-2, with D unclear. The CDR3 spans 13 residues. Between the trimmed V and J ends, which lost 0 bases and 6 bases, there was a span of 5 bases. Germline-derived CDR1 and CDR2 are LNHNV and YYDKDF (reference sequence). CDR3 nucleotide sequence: TGTGCCACCAGCAGAGATACGGCCGGGGAGCTGTTTTTT. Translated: CATSRDTAGELFF.

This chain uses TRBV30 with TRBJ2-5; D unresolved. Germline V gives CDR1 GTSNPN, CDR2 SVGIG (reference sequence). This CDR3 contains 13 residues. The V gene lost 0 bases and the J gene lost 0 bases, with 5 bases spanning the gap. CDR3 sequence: CAWSVLNQETQYF. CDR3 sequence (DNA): TGTGCCTGGAGTGTCCTTAACCAAGAGACCCAGTACTTC.

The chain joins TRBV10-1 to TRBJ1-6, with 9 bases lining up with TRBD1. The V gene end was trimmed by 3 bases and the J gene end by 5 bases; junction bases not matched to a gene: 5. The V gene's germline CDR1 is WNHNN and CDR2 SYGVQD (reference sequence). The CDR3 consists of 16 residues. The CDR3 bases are TGCGCCAGCAGTGAATCTGGGACAGGGAATAATTCACCCCTCCACTTT. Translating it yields CASSESGTGNNSPLHF.

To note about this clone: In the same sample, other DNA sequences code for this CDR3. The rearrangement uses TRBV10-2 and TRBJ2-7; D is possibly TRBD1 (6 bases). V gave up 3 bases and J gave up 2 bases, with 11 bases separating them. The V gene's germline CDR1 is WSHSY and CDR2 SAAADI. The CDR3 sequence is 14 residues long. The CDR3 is CASSEGPGAYEQYF. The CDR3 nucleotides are TGCGCCAGCAGTGAAGGGCCAGGGGCCTACGAGCAGTACTTC.

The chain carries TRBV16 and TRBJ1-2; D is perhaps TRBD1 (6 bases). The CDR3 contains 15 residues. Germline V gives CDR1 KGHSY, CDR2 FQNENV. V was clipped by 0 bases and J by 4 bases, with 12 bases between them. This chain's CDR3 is CASSQSETGPYGYTF. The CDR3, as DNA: TGTGCCAGCAGCCAATCGGAGACAGGACCCTATGGCTACACCTTC.

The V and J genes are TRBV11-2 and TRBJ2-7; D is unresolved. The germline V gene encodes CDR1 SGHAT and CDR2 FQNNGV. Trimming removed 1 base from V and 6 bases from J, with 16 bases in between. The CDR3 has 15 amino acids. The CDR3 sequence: CASSLGPSKRPEQYF. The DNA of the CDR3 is TGTGCCAGCAGCTTAGGGCCCTCTAAACGGCCCGAGCAGTACTTC.

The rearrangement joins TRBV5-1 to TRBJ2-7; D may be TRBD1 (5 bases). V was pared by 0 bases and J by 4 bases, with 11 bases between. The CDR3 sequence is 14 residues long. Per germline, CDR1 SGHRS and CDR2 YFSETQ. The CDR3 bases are TGCGCCAGCAGCTTGGAAGTCAGGGCGTACGAGCAGTACTTC. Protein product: CASSLEVRAYEQYF.

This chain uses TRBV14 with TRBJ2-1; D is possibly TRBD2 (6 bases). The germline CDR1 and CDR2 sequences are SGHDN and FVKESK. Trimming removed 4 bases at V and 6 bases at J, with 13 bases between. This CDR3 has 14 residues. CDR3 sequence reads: CASSLVGGSNEQFF. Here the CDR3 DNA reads TGTGCCAGCAGCCTAGTTGGGGGGTCCAATGAGCAGTTCTTC. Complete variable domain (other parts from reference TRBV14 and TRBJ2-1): EAGVTQFPSHSVIEKGQTVTLRCDPISGHDNLYWYRRVMGKEIKFLLHFVKESKQDESGMPNNRFLAERTGGTYSTLKVQPAELEDSGVYFCASSLVGGSNEQFFGPGTRLTVL.